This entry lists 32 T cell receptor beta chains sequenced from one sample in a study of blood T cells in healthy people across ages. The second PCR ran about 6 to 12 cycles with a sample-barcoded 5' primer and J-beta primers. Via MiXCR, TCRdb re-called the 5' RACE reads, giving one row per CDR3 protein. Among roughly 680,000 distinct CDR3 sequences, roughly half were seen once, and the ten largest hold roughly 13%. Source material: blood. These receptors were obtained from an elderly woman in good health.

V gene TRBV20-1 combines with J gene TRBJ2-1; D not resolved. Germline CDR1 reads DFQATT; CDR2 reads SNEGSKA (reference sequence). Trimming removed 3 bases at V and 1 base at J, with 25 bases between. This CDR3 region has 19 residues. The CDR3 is CSASLGLYSAVRSYNEQFF. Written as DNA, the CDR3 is TGCAGTGCTAGTCTGGGTCTGTACTCGGCTGTGCGGTCCTACAATGAGCAGTTCTTC.

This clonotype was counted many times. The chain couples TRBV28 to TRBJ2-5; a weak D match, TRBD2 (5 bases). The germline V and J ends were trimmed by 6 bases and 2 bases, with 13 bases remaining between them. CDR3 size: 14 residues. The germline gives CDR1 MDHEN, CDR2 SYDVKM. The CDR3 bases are TGTGCCAGCAGCTTAGTTACGGGGCAAGAGACCCAGTACTTC. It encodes CASSLVTGQETQYF. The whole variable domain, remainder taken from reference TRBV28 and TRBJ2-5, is DVKVTQSSRYLVKRTGEKVFLECVQDMDHENMFWYRQDPGLGLRLIYFSYDVKMKEKGDIPEGYSVSREKKERFSLILESASTNQTSMYLCASSLVTGQETQYFGPGTRLLVL.

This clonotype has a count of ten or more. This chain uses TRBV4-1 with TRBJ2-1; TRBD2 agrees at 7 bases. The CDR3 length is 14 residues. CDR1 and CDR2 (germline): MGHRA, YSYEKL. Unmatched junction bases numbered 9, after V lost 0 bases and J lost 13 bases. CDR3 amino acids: CASSQDLVERDQFF. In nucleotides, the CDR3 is TGCGCCAGCAGCCAAGATTTAGTTGAGCGGGACCAGTTCTTC.

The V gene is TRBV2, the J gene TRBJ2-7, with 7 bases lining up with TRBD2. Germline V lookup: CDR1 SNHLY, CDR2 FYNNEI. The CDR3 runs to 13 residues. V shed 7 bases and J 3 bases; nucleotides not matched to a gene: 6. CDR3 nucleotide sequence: TGTGCCAGCACCCTTGGGAGGGGCTACGAGCAGTACTTC. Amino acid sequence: CASTLGRGYEQYF.

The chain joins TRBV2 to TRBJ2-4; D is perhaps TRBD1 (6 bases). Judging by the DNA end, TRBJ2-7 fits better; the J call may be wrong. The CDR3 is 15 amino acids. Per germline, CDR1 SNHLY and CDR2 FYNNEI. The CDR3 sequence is CASSELRLGGYEQYF. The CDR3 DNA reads TGTGCCAGCAGTGAATTACGGCTAGGGGGCTACGAGCAGTACTTC.

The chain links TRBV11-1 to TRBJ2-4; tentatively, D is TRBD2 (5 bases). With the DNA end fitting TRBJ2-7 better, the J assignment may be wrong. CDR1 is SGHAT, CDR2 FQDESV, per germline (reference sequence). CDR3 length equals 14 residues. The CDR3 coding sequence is TGTGCCAGCAGCCCCAGGACGGGAACCTACGAGCAGTACTTC. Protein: CASSPRTGTYEQYF.

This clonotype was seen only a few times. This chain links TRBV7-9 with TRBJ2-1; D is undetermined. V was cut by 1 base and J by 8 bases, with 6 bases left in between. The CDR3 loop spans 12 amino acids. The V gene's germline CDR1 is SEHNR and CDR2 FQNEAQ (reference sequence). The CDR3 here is CASSLGQHEQFF. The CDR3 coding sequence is TGTGCCAGCAGCTTAGGTCAGCATGAGCAGTTCTTC.

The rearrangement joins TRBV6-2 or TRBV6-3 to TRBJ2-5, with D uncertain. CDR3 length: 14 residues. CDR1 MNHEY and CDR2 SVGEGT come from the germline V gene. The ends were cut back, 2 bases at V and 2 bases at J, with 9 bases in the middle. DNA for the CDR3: TGTGCCAGCAGTTACGCCCGCAGGCAAGAGACCCAGTACTTC. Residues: CASSYARRQETQYF.

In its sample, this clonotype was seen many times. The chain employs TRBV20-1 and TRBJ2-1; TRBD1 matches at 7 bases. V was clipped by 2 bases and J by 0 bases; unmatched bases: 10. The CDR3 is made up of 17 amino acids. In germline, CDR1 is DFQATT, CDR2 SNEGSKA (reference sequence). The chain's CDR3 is CSARPFRQGPSYNEQFF. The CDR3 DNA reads TGCAGTGCTAGACCCTTTCGACAGGGCCCCTCCTACAATGAGCAGTTCTTC.

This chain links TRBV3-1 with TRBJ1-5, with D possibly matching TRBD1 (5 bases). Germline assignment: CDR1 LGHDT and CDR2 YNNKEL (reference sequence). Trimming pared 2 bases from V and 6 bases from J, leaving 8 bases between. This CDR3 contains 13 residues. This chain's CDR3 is CASSQFQGQPQHF. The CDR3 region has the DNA TGTGCCAGCAGCCAATTTCAGGGTCAGCCCCAGCATTTT.

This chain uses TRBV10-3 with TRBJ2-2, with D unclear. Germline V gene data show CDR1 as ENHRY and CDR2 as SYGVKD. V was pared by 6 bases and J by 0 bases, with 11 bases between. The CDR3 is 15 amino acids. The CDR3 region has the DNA TGTGCCATCAGCCCCGACACCTCGAACACCGGGGAGCTGTTTTTT. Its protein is CAISPDTSNTGELFF.

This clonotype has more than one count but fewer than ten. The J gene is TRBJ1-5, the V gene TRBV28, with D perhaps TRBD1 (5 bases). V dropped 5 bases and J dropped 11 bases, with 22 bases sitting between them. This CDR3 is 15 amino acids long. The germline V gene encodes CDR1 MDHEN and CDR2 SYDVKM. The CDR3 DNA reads TGTGCCAGCAGTCCCCGGGGCATCGGATGGGGGGCCCAGCATTTT. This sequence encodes CASSPRGIGWGAQHF.

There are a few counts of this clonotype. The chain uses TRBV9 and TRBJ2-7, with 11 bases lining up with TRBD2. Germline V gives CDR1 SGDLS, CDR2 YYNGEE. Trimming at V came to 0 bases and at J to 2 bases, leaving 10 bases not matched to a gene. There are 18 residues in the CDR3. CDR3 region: CASSVGYIQGLAAYEQYF. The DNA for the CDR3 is TGTGCCAGCAGCGTAGGGTACATTCAGGGACTAGCGGCCTACGAGCAGTACTTC. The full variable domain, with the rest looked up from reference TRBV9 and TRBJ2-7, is DSGVTQTPKHLITATGQRVTLRCSPRSGDLSVYWYQQSLDQGLQFLIQYYNGEERAKGNILERFSAQQFPDLHSELNLSSLELGDSALYFCASSVGYIQGLAAYEQYFGPGTRLTVT.

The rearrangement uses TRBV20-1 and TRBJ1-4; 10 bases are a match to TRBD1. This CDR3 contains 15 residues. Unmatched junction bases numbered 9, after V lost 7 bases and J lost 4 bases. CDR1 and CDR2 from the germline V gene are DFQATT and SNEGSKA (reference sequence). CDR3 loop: CSVLGQGGHNEKLFF. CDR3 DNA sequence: TGCAGTGTTCTAGGACAGGGGGGACATAATGAAAAACTGTTTTTT.

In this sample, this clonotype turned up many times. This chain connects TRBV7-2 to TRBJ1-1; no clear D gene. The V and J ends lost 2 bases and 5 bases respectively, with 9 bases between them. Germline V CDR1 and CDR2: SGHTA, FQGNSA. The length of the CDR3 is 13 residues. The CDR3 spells CASSLYTGTEAFF. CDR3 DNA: TGTGCCAGCAGCTTATATACTGGGACTGAAGCTTTCTTT.

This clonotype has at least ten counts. The chain's CDR3 is CAIQQSTYEQYF. The DNA of the CDR3 is TGTGCCATACAACAGTCTACCTACGAGCAGTACTTC. The rearrangement joins TRBV28 to TRBJ2-7; D gene ambiguous. Germline CDR1 and CDR2: MDHEN and SYDVKM. The CDR3 is made up of 12 amino acids. V lost 10 bases to trimming and J lost 2 bases, with 12 bases between them.

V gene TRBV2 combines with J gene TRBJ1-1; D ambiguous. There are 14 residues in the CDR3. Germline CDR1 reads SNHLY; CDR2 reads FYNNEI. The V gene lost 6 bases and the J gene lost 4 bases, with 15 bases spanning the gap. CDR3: CASSTDGRGTEAFF. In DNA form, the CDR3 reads TGTGCCAGCAGCACAGACGGAAGAGGCACTGAAGCTTTCTTT. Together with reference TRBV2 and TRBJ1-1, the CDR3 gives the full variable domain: EPEVTQTPSHQVTQMGQEVILRCVPISNHLYFYWYRQILGQKVEFLVSFYNNEISEKSEIFDDQFSVERPDGSNFTLKIRSTKLEDSAMYFCASSTDGRGTEAFFGQGTRLTVV.

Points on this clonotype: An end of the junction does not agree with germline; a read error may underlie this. The DNA for the CDR3 is TGTGCCAGCAGCCTAGCGGGGACTAGCGGGAGTAATGAGCAGTTCTTC. It translates to CASSLAGTSGSNEQFF. This chain connects TRBV7-2 to TRBJ2-1; the match to TRBD2 covers 14 bases. The CDR3 runs 16 residues. Germline-derived CDR1 and CDR2 are SGHTA and FQGNSA.

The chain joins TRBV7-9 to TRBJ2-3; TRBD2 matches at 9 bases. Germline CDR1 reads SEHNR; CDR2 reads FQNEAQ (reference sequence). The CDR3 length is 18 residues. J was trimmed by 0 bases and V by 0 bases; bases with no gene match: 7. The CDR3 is CASSLAGLATPSTDTQYF. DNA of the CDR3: TGTGCCAGCAGCTTAGCGGGACTAGCCACCCCTAGCACAGATACGCAGTATTTT.

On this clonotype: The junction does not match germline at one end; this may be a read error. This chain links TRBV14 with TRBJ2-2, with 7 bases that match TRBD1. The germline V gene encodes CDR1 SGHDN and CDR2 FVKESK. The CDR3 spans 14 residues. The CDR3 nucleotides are TGTGCCAGCAGTCAAGACAGGGATACCGGGGAGCTGTTTTTT. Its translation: CASSQDRDTGELFF. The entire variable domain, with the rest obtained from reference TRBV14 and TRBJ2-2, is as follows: EAGVTQFPSHSVIEKGQTVTLRCDPISGHDNLYWYRRVMGKEIKFLLHFVKESKQDESGMPNNRFLAERTGGTYSTLKVQPAELEDSGVYFCASSQDRDTGELFFGEGSRLTVL.

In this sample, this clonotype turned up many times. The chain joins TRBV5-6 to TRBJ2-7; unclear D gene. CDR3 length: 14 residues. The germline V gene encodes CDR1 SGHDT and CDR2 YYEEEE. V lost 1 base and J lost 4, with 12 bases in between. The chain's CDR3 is CASSLIGVEYEQYF. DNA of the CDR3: TGTGCCAGCAGCTTGATTGGAGTGGAATACGAGCAGTACTTC. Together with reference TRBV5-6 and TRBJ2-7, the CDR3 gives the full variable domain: DAGVTQSPTHLIKTRGQQVTLRCSPKSGHDTVSWYQQALGQGPQFIFQYYEEEERQRGNFPDRFSGHQFPNYSSELNVNALLLGDSALYLCASSLIGVEYEQYFGPGTRLTVT.

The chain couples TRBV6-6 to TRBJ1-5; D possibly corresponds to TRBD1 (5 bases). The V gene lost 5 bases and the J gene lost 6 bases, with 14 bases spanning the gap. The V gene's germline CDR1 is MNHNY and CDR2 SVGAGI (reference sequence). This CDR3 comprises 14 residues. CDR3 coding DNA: TGTGCCAGCAGTGACGAGGGAGGGGCTCAGCCCCAGCATTTT. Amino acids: CASSDEGGAQPQHF.

The CDR3 here is CATSRASWDYGYTF. In DNA form, the CDR3 reads TGTGCCACCAGCAGAGCCTCCTGGGACTATGGCTACACCTTC. This chain links TRBV15 with TRBJ1-2; D gene unclear. V lost 1 base, J lost 3 bases, and 9 bases lay in between. This CDR3 spans 14 amino acids. Germline CDR1 is LNHNV and CDR2 is YYDKDF (reference sequence).

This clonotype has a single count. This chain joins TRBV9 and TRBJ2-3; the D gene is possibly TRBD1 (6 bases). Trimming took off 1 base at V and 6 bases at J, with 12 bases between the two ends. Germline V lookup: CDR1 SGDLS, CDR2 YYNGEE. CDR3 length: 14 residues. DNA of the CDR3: TGTGCCAGCAGCGTAAGGACAGCCCCCGATACGCAGTATTTT. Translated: CASSVRTAPDTQYF.

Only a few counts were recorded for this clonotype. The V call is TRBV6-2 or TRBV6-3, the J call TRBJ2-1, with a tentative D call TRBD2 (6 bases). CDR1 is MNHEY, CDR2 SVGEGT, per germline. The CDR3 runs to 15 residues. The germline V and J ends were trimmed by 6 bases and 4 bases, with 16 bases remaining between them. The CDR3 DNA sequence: TGTGCCAGCAGCACCAGGGCGGGATATTACAATGAGCAGTTCTTC. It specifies CASSTRAGYYNEQFF.

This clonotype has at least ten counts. The CDR3 coding sequence is TGTGCCAGCAGCTTAGAGGGCTACACCGGGGAGCTGTTTTTT. Translated: CASSLEGYTGELFF. The chain is built from TRBV7-9 and TRBJ2-2, with no clear D. Trimming removed 1 base at V and 3 bases at J, with 6 bases between. Germline V lookup: CDR1 SEHNR, CDR2 FQNEAQ (reference sequence). CDR3 length: 14 amino acids.

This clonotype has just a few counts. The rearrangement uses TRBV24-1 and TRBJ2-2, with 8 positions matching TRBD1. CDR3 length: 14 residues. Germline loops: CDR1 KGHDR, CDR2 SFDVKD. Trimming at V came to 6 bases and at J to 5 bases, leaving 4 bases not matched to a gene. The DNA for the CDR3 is TGTGCCACCAGTCCGCAGGGGGCAACCGGGGAGCTGTTTTTT. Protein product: CATSPQGATGELFF.

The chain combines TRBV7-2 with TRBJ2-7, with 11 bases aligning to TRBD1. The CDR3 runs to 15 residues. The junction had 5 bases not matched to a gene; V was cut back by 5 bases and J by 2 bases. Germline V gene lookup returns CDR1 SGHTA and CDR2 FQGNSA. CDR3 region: CASSKGTGGPYEQYF. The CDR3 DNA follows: TGTGCCAGCAGCAAAGGGACAGGGGGGCCCTACGAGCAGTACTTC.

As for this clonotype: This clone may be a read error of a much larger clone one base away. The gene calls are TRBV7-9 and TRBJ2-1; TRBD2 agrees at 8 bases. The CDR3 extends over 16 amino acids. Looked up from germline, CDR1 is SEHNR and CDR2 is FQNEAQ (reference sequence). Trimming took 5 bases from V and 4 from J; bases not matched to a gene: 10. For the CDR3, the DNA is TGTGCCAGCAGCCCCCGGGGAGCGGGAGAATACAATGAGCAGTTCTTC. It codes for CASSPRGAGEYNEQFF. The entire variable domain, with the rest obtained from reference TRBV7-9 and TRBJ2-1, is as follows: DTGVSQNPRHKITKRGQNVTFRCDPISEHNRLYWYRQTLGQGPEFLTYFQNEAQLEKSRLLSDRFSAERPKGSFSTLEIQRTEQGDSAMYLCASSPRGAGEYNEQFFGPGTRLTVL.

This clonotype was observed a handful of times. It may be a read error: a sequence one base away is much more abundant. CDR3 DNA: TGTGCCAGCAGTGTAGTGGGAGGAATCTACGAGCAGTACTTC. It yields the protein CASSVVGGIYEQYF. The chain uses TRBV28 and TRBJ2-7, with D possibly being TRBD2 (6 bases). Germline V gives CDR1 MDHEN, CDR2 SYDVKM. V lost 5 bases and J lost 3, with 14 bases in between. CDR3 size: 14 residues.

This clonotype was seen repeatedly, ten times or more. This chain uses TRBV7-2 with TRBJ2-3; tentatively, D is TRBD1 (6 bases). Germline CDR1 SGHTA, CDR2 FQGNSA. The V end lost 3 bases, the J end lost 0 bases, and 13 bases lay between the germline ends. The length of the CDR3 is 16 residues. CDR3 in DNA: TGTGCCAGCAGCTTCGACAGGACCACTAGCACAGATACGCAGTATTTT. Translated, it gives CASSFDRTTSTDTQYF.

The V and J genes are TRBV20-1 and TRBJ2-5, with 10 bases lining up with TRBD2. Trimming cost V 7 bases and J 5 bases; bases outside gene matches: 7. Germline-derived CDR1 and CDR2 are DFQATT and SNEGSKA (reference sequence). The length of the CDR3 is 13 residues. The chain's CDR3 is CSDRPSGGETQYF. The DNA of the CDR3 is TGCAGTGACAGGCCTAGCGGGGGTGAGACCCAGTACTTC.